One sample yielded the 14 T cell receptor beta chains listed below, sequenced in a study of blood T cell repertoires in COVID-19. Produced via immunoSEQ multiplex PCR; TCRdb's table is partial and in-frame only. In the table there are about 70,000 clones, about four fifths of which are singletons. Sequencing input: peripheral blood. The receptors were sampled from a man in his 70s who had recovered from COVID-19.

The gene calls are TRBV5-1 and TRBJ2-1; 8 bases are a match to TRBD2. The CDR3 contains 14 residues. Germline V gives CDR1 SGHRS, CDR2 YFSETQ. The V segment lost 0 bases and the J segment 7 bases; nucleotides outside the gene matches: 3. CDR3 bases: TGCGCCAGCAGCTTGGTAGCGGGGCAGAATGAGCAGTTCTTC. Protein product: CASSLVAGQNEQFF.

The chain uses TRBV7-2 and TRBJ2-4, with a possible D match to TRBD1 (5 bases). CDR1 and CDR2 (germline): SGHTA, FQGNSA. The CDR3 extends over 15 amino acids. Trimming took off 1 base at V and 0 bases at J, with 7 bases between the two ends. CDR3 sequence reads: CASSLGQLAKNIQYF. CDR3 DNA sequence: TGTGCCAGCAGCTTAGGACAGTTAGCCAAAAACATTCAGTACTTC. Based on the CDR3 plus reference TRBV7-2 and TRBJ2-4, the full variable domain is GAGVSQSPSNKVTEKGKDVELRCDPISGHTALYWYRQSLGQGLEFLIYFQGNSAPDKSGLPSDRFSAERTGGSVSTLTIQRTQQEDSAVYLCASSLGQLAKNIQYFGAGTRLSVL.

The rearrangement joins TRBV7-6 to TRBJ1-3; weak D call: TRBD1 (5 bases). Germline V gene sequence: CDR1 SGHVS, CDR2 FNYEAQ. Trimming stripped 0 bases from V and 1 base from J, with 7 bases between. This CDR3 spans 15 amino acids. In nucleotides, the CDR3 is TGTGCCAGCAGCTTAGCAGGGGTGTCTGGAAACACCATATATTTT. Encoded protein: CASSLAGVSGNTIYF.

V gene TRBV6-2 or TRBV6-3 combines with J gene TRBJ2-3; 7 bases fit TRBD2. The J segment lost 2 bases and the V segment lost 5 bases, leaving 7 bases of the junction unmatched. The CDR3 has 15 amino acids. Germline V lookup: CDR1 MNHEY, CDR2 SVGEGT. DNA for the CDR3: TGTGCCAGCAGTCTTACTAGCGCCTCCACAGATACGCAGTATTTT. As protein: CASSLTSASTDTQYF.

This sequence joins TRBV18 and TRBJ2-7, with D perhaps matching TRBD1 (7 bases). V gave up 1 base and J gave up 1 base, with 11 bases separating them. The germline gives CDR1 KGHSH, CDR2 LQKENI. This CDR3 spans 15 amino acids. The chain's CDR3 is CASSPLQGGSYEQYF. The CDR3, as DNA: TGTGCCAGCTCACCACTGCAGGGGGGTTCCTACGAGCAGTACTTC.

The chain links TRBV29-1 to TRBJ1-1; TRBD1 agrees at 7 bases. Germline V gene lookup returns CDR1 SQVTM and CDR2 ANQGSEA. The CDR3 sequence is 14 residues long. After removal of 4 bases from V and 8 bases from J, the junction contained 13 bases not matched to a gene. Here the CDR3 reads CSVVWNNRGPEAFF. The CDR3 DNA sequence: TGCAGCGTTGTGTGGAACAACAGGGGCCCCGAAGCTTTCTTT. Looking up the rest from reference TRBV29-1 and TRBJ1-1 gives the full variable domain: SAVISQKPSRDICQRGTSLTIQCQVDSQVTMMFWYRQQPGQSLTLIATANQGSEATYESGFVIDKFPISRPNLTFSTLTVSNMSPEDSSIYLCSVVWNNRGPEAFFGQGTRLTVV.

The chain links TRBV5-4 to TRBJ2-7, with 14 bases lining up with TRBD2. J gave up 7 bases and V 3 bases, and 6 bases lay outside the gene matches. Germline CDR1 is SGHNT and CDR2 is YYREEE (reference sequence). The CDR3 has 15 amino acids. DNA of the CDR3: TGTGCCAGCAGCTCGACTAGCGGGAGGGGCGGGGAGCAGTACTTC. Translating it yields CASSSTSGRGGEQYF. The entire variable domain, with the rest obtained from reference TRBV5-4 and TRBJ2-7, is as follows: ETGVTQSPTHLIKTRGQQVTLRCSSQSGHNTVSWYQQALGQGPQFIFQYYREEENGRGNFPPRFSGLQFPNYSSELNVNALELDDSALYLCASSSTSGRGGEQYFGPGTRLTVT.

The rearrangement links TRBV7-2 to TRBJ1-2, with 7 bases lining up with TRBD1. In germline, CDR1 is SGHTA, CDR2 FQGNSA. CDR3 length: 14 amino acids. The V and J ends lost 5 bases and 6 bases, in that order; junction bases with no gene match: 9. DNA of the CDR3: TGTGCCAGCAGCCCGGGGGTAACAGGGGATGGCTACACCTTC. As protein: CASSPGVTGDGYTF.

J is TRBJ2-7 and V is TRBV6-5; 7 bases are shared with TRBD1. Trimming took 6 bases from V and 0 from J; bases not matched to a gene: 5. The V gene's germline CDR1 is MNHEY and CDR2 SVGAGI. The CDR3 is 14 amino acids. The CDR3 region is CASSTGANSYEQYF. In nucleotides, the CDR3 is TGTGCCAGCAGCACAGGGGCGAACTCCTACGAGCAGTACTTC.

This chain joins TRBV12-3 or TRBV12-4 and TRBJ2-7, with D perhaps TRBD2 (6 bases). CDR3 length equals 12 residues. Trimming shortened V by 5 bases and J by 7 bases, and 12 bases separated the two germline ends. As DNA, the CDR3 is TGTGCCAGCAGTCCGATCGCGGGGGAGCAGTACTTC. It codes for CASSPIAGEQYF.

V is TRBV18 and J is TRBJ2-4; D is uncertain. Germline V gene lookup returns CDR1 KGHSH and CDR2 LQKENI. V was cut by 8 bases and J by 0 bases, with 20 bases left in between. This CDR3 has 17 amino acids. The CDR3 spells CASDDTRPVLAKNIQYF. In DNA form, the CDR3 reads TGTGCCAGCGACGACACCCGCCCGGTCCTAGCCAAAAACATTCAGTACTTC.

The chain joins TRBV5-8 to TRBJ2-2; D is unclear. This CDR3 contains 15 residues. The V end lost 3 bases, the J end lost 2 bases, and 11 bases lay between the germline ends. Germline loops: CDR1 SGHTS, CDR2 YDEGEE. In nucleotides, the CDR3 is TGTGCCAGCAGCTGGCCGATACCAAACACCGGGGAGCTGTTTTTT. This encodes CASSWPIPNTGELFF. The complete variable domain, with remaining parts taken from reference TRBV5-8 and TRBJ2-2, reads EAGVTQSPTHLIKTRGQQATLRCSPISGHTSVYWYQQALGLGLQFLLWYDEGEERNRGNFPPRFSGRQFPNYSSELNVNALELEDSALYLCASSWPIPNTGELFFGEGSRLTVL.

This chain's CDR3 is CASSIRTGGRTDTQYF. The CDR3 DNA sequence: TGTGCCAGTAGTATCCGGACAGGGGGACGGACAGATACGCAGTATTTT. The rearrangement uses TRBV19 and TRBJ2-3; TRBD1 matches 10 bases. There are 16 residues in the CDR3. Per germline, CDR1 LNHDA and CDR2 SQIVND (reference sequence). The V and J ends lost 3 bases and 3 bases, in that order; junction bases with no gene match: 6. Complete variable domain (other parts from reference TRBV19 and TRBJ2-3): DGGITQSPKYLFRKEGQNVTLSCEQNLNHDAMYWYRQDPGQGLRLIYYSQIVNDFQKGDIAEGYSVSREKKESFPLTVTSAQKNPTAFYLCASSIRTGGRTDTQYFGPGTRLTVL.

A few counts support this clone. J is TRBJ1-3 and V is TRBV29-1; D unclear. There are 14 residues in the CDR3. Looked up from germline, CDR1 is SQVTM and CDR2 is ANQGSEA. Trimming removed 2 bases at V and 0 bases at J, with 8 bases between. The chain's CDR3 is CSVERTDSGNTIYF. The CDR3 region has the DNA TGCAGCGTTGAACGGACTGACTCTGGAAACACCATATATTTT.